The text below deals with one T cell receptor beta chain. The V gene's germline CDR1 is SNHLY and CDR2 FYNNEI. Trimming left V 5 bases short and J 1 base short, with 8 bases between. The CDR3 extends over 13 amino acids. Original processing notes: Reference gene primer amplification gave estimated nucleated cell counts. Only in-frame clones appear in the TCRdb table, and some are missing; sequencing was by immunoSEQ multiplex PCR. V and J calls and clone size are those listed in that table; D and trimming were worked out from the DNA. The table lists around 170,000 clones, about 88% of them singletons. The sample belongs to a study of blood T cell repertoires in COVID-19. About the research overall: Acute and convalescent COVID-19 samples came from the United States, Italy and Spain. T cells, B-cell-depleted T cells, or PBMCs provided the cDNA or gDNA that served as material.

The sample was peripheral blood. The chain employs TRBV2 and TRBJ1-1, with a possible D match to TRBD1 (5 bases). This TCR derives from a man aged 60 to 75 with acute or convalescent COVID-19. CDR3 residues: CASSSQENTEAFF. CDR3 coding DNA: TGTGCCAGCAGTTCACAGGAGAACACTGAAGCTTTCTTT.